This TCR beta chain was recorded in a study of cytomegalovirus exposure and HLA in healthy donors. Findings and caveats of the study: Cytomegalovirus-associated status was assigned to some 180 TCR beta chains. For most TCR sequences rarity was the rule, although some public TCRs occurred in many donors. High sensitivity and specificity were reportedly achieved when the classifier diagnosed cytomegalovirus status.

The data were produced by immunoSEQ multiplex PCR, yet TCRdb's version contains in-frame clones alone and is incomplete. The sample contains about 190,000 clones, roughly 80% of which appear only once. Germline V gives CDR1 MDHEN, CDR2 SYDVKM. V gave up 3 bases and J gave up 5 bases, with 14 bases separating them. CDR3 length: 14 amino acids. Remarks on this clone: Antigen unknown.

This clonotype originated in a man younger than 30 in good health and CMV-seropositive. The rearrangement joins TRBV28 to TRBJ2-7; possibly TRBD2 for D (6 bases). The sequenced sample consisted of PBMCs. CDR3 in amino acids: CASSFSTRGHEQYF. DNA for the CDR3: TGTGCCAGCAGTTTCTCCACGCGGGGCCACGAGCAGTACTTC.